A selection of T cell receptor beta chains follows, all from one sample in a study of PD-1 blockade in classical Hodgkin lymphoma. Clones were read by immunoSEQ multiplex PCR, and TCRdb kept only the in-frame ones, dropping some. This table holds about 11,000 clones, around 80% found once. Sequenced material: peripheral blood mononuclear cells (PBMCs), taken at baseline. The receptors come from a human donor with classical Hodgkin lymphoma. Both conserved end residues are part of each CDR3. The order of the fields is clone size, J gene, D gene, V gene, CDR3 DNA, CDR3 protein. D genes are given only for firm matches. Not all rows give a size; the values are once, few, many and, for expanded clones, a class.

NA | TRBJ2-1 | NA | TRBV2 | TGTGCCAGCTACCTGGGTTCTTACAATGAGCAGTTCTTC | CASYLGSYNEQFF
NA | TRBJ1-5 | TRBD1 | TRBV5-1 | TGCGCCAGCAGCTTGAGTACAGGGGGCGGACAGCCCCAGCATTTT | CASSLSTGGGQPQHF
NA | TRBJ2-5 | TRBD1 | TRBV25-1 | TGTGCCAGTTCTAGGGGACAGCGGTTTAAAGAGACCCAGTACTTC | CASSRGQRFKETQYF
few | TRBJ1-5 | NA | TRBV6-4 | TGTGCCAGCAGGTCATGCGATCAGCCCCAGCATTTT | CASRSCDQPQHF
NA | TRBJ2-5 | TRBD2 | TRBV7-2 | TGTGCCAGCAGCTTAGCGCCCAGCGGGGGCCCATGGCAAGAGACCCAGTACTTC | CASSLAPSGGPWQETQYF
NA | TRBJ2-1 | NA | TRBV10-2 | TGCGCCAGCAGTCCTTACGGGAACTACAATGAGCAGTTCTTC | CASSPYGNYNEQFF
once | TRBJ1-2 | NA | TRBV28 | TGTGCCAGCAGTTCCGGGAAGCGACTTAACTATGGCTACACCTTC | CASSSGKRLNYGYTF
NA | TRBJ1-5 | TRBD1 | TRBV5-3 | TGTGCCAGCAGCTTGACAGGGATGGACAATCAGCCCCAGCATTTT | CASSLTGMDNQPQHF
NA | TRBJ2-2 | NA | TRBV4-1 | TGCGCCAGCAGCCATGGGGGCAGTTTTAACACCGGGGAGCTGTTTTTT | CASSHGGSFNTGELFF
NA | TRBJ2-7 | NA | TRBV11-2 | TGTGCCAGCAGCTTAGAATGGAGCACAATCGGGTACTTC | CASSLEWSTIGYF
NA | TRBJ2-7 | NA | TRBV6-6 | TGTGCCAGCAGCTTGGACGGACGCTACGAGCAGTACTTC | CASSLDGRYEQYF
NA | TRBJ2-3 | TRBD1 | TRBV5-4 | TGTGCCAGCAGCCTGGACAGGGGATTCACAGATACGCAGTATTTT | CASSLDRGFTDTQYF
NA | TRBJ1-2 | NA | TRBV28 | TGTGCCAGCAGTAGGGGGGGAACGGCGTCTGGCTACACCTTC | CASSRGGTASGYTF
NA | TRBJ1-2 | NA | TRBV4-1 | TGCGCCAGCAGCCAAGATCGGGGGACCTATGGCTACACCTTC | CASSQDRGTYGYTF
NA | TRBJ1-5 | NA | TRBV5-4 | TGTGCCAGCAGCTTAGGCGGTAGGCAGCCCCAGCATTTT | CASSLGGRQPQHF
few | TRBJ1-2 | TRBD1 | TRBV30 | TGTGCCGTGGAGGGCACCGGGACAGGGCATCGGAGCTATGGCTACACCTTC | CAVEGTGTGHRSYGYTF
medium-sized | TRBJ2-5 | NA | TRBV27 | TGTGCCAGCAGTCCGACAGTCGAAGAGACCCAGTACTTC | CASSPTVEETQYF